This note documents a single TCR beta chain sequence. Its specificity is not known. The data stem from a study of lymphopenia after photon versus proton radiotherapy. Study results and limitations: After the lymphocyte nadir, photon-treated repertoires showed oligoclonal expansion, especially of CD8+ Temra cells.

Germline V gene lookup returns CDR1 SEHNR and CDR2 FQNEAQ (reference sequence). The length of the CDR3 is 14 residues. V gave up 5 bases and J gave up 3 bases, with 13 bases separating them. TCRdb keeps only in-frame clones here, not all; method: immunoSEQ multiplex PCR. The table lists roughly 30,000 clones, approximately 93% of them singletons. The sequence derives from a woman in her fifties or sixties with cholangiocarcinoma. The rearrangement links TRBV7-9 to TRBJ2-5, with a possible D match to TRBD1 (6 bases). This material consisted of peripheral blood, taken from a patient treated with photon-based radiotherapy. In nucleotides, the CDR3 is TGTGCCAGCAGCCACTGGACAGTAGAAGAGACCCAGTACTTC. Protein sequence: CASSHWTVEETQYF.